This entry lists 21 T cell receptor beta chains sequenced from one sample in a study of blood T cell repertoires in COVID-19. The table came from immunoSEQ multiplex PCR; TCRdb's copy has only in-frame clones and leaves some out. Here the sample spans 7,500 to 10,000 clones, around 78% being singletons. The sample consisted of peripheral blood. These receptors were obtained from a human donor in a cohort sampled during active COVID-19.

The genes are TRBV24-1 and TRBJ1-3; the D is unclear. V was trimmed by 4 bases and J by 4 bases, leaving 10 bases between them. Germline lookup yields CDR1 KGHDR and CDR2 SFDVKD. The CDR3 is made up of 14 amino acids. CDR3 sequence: CATSDPLHGNTIYF. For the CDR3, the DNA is TGTGCCACCAGTGACCCATTACACGGAAACACCATATATTTT.

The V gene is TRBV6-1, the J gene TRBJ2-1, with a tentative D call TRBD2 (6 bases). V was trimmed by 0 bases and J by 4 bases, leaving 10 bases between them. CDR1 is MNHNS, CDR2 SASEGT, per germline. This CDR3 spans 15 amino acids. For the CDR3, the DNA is TGTGCCAGCAGTGAAGCGGGGAGGTCTTACAATGAGCAGTTCTTC. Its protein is CASSEAGRSYNEQFF.

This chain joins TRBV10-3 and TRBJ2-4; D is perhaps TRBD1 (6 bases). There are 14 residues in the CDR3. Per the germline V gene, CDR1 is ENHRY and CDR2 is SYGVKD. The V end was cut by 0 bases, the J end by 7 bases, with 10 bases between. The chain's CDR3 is CAISESGAVNIQYF. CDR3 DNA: TGTGCCATCAGTGAGTCGGGGGCGGTGAACATTCAGTACTTC.

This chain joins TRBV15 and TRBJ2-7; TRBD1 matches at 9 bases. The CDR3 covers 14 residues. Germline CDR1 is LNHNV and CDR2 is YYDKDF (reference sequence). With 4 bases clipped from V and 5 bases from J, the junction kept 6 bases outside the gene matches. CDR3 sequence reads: CATSIGTGLDEQYF. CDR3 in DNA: TGTGCCACCAGCATTGGGACAGGGCTCGACGAGCAGTACTTC.

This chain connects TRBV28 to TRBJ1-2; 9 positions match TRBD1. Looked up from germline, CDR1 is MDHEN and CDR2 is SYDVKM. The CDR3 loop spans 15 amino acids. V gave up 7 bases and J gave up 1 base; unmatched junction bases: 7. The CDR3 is CASTGTGNVNYGYTF. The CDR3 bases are TGTGCCAGCACCGGGACAGGGAACGTTAACTATGGCTACACCTTC.

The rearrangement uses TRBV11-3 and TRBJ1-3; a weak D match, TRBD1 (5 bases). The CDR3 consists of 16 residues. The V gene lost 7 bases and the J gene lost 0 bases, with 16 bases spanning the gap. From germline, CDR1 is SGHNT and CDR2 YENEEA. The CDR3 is CASIQNRTDSGNTIYF. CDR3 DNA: TGTGCCAGCATCCAAAACAGGACGGACTCTGGAAACACCATATATTTT.

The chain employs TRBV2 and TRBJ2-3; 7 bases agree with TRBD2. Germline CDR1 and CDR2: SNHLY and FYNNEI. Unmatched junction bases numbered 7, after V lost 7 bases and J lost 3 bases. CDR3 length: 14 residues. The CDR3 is CASTSGAPTDTQYF. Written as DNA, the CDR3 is TGTGCCAGCACGAGCGGGGCCCCTACAGATACGCAGTATTTT.

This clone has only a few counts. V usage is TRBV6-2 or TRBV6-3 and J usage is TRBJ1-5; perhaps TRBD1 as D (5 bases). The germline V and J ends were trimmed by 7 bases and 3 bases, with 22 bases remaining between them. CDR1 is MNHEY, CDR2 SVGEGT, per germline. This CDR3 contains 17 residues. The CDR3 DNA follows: TGTGCCAGCAATTATAGAAGGGGCAGGGCCGACAATCAGCCCCAGCATTTT. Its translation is CASNYRRGRADNQPQHF.

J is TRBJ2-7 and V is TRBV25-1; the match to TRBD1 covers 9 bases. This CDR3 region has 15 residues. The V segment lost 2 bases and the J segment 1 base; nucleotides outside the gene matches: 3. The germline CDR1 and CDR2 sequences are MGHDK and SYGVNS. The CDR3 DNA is TGTGCCAGCAGTGAAATCGGACAGGGGTCCTACGAGCAGTACTTC. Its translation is CASSEIGQGSYEQYF.

DNA for the CDR3: TGTGCCATCAGTGAGCCGAAGGGACTAGCGGGGGTCTACGAGCAGTACTTC. Protein sequence: CAISEPKGLAGVYEQYF. The chain is built from TRBV10-3 and TRBJ2-7; 14 bases line up with TRBD2. The germline CDR1 and CDR2 sequences are ENHRY and SYGVKD. The V segment lost 2 bases and the J segment 3 bases; nucleotides outside the gene matches: 6. The length of the CDR3 is 17 residues.

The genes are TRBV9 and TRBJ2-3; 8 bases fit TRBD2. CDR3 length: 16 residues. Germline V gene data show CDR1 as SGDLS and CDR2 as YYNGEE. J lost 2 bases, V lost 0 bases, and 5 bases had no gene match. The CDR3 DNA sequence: TGTGCCAGCAGCGTAGAAGCTAGCGGGTACACAGATACGCAGTATTTT. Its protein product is CASSVEASGYTDTQYF.

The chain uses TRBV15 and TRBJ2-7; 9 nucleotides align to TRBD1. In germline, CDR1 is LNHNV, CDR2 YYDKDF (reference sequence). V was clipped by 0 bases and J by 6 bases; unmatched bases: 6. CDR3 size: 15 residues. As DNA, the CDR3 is TGTGCCACCAGCAGAGATATACAGGGGGCGTTCGAGCAGTACTTC. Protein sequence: CATSRDIQGAFEQYF.

The CDR3 spells CASSQGTYQETQYF. DNA of the CDR3: TGTGCCAGCAGCCAAGGGACATACCAAGAGACCCAGTACTTC. The chain carries TRBV7-8 and TRBJ2-5; weak D call: TRBD1 (6 bases). Germline V gene data show CDR1 as SGHVS and CDR2 as FQNEAQ. The CDR3 covers 14 residues. The V gene lost 5 bases and the J gene lost 0 bases, with 10 bases spanning the gap. The complete variable domain, with remaining parts taken from reference TRBV7-8 and TRBJ2-5, reads GAGVSQSPRYKVAKRGQDVALRCDPISGHVSLFWYQQALGQGPEFLTYFQNEAQLDKSGLPSDRFFAERPEGSVSTLKIQRTQQEDSAVYLCASSQGTYQETQYFGPGTRLLVL.

The CDR3 sequence is CASSQDYGEGNTEAFF. The CDR3 DNA is TGCGCCAGCAGCCAAGATTATGGGGAGGGGAACACTGAAGCTTTCTTT. This rearrangement joins TRBV4-3 to TRBJ1-1; D is unclear. The V and J ends lost 0 bases and 1 base respectively, with 12 bases between them. CDR1 LGHNA and CDR2 YSLEER come from the germline V gene. This CDR3 spans 16 amino acids.

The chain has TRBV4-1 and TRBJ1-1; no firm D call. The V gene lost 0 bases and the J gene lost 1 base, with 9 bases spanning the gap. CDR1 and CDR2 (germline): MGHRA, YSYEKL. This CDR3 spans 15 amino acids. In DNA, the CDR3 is TGCGCCAGCAGCCAAGAAGAGGGCCCGAACACTGAAGCTTTCTTT. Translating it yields CASSQEEGPNTEAFF.

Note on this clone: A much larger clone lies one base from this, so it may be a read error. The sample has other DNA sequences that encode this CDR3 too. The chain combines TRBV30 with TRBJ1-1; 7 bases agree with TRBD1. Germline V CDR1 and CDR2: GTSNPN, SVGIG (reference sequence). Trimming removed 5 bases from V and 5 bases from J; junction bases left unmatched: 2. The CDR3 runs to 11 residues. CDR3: CAWARGTEAFF. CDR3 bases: TGTGCCTGGGCCAGGGGGACTGAAGCTTTCTTT.

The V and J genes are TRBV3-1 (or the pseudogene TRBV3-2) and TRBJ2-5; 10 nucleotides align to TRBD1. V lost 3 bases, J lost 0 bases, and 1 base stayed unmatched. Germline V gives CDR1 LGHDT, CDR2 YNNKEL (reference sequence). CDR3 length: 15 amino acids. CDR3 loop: CASSQGQGNQETQYF. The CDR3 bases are TGTGCCAGCAGCCAGGGACAGGGGAACCAAGAGACCCAGTACTTC.

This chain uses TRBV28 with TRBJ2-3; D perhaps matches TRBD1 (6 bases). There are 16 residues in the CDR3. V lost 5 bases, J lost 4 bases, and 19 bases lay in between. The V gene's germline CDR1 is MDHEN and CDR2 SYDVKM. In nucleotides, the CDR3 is TGTGCCAGCAGTCTAACAGGGTTTAGTTTTGCAGATACGCAGTATTTT. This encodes CASSLTGFSFADTQYF.

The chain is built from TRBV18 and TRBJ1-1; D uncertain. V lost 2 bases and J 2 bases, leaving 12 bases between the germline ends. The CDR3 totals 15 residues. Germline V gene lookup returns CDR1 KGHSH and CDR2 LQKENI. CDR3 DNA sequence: TGTGCCAGCTCACCATCTCGACAAATTAACACTGAAGCTTTCTTT. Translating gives CASSPSRQINTEAFF.

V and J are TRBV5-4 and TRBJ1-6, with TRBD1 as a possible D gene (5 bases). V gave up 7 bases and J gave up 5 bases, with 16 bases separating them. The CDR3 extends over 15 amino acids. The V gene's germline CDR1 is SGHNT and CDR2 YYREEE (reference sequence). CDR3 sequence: CASATQGRNNSPLHF. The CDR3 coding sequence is TGTGCCAGCGCCACCCAGGGTCGGAATAATTCACCCCTCCACTTT.

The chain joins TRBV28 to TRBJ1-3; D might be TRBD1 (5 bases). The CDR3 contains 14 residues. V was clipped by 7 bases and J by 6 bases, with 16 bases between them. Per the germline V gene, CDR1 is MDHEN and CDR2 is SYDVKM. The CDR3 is CASTPGGSKNTIYF. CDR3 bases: TGTGCCAGCACCCCGGGGGGAAGCAAAAACACCATATATTTT.